The rows below give T cell receptor beta chains drawn from one sample of a study of blood T cell repertoires in COVID-19. Generated by immunoSEQ multiplex PCR, the TCRdb table keeps only in-frame clones and is missing some. Found here are 100,000 to 150,000 clones, approximately 90% of them singletons; the top ten hold around 2%. The sample consisted of peripheral blood. These receptors came from a man aged 50 to 59 with COVID-19, enrolled during active disease. Both conserved end residues are part of each CDR3. D genes are given only for firm matches. Not all rows give a size; the values are once, few, many and, for expanded clones, a class.

.	TRBV3-1/TRBV3-2	TRBJ1-5	.	TGTGCCAGCAGCCAAGTTCCGGGGAGCAATCAGCCCCAGCATTTT	CASSQVPGSNQPQHF
.	TRBV9	TRBJ2-3	TRBD2	TGTGCCAGCAGCGAGCGGGAGGGCCTAGATACGCAGTATTTT	CASSEREGLDTQYF
.	TRBV20-1	TRBJ2-1	.	TGCAGTGCTAGCGGGACAAACGAGCAGTTCTTC	CSASGTNEQFF
.	TRBV11-2	TRBJ2-2	TRBD1	TGTGCCAGCAGCTTACAGGGTCCGGGACAGGGTAGGACCGGGGAGCTGTTTTTT	CASSLQGPGQGRTGELFF
.	TRBV9	TRBJ2-7	TRBD1	TGTGCCAGCAGCGTAGCAGGGGGCGGATTCGTAGAGCAGTACTTC	CASSVAGGGFVEQYF
.	TRBV3-1/TRBV3-2	TRBJ2-1	TRBD2	TGTGCCAGCAGCCAAGCTGGCGGGAGCTACAATGAGCAGTTCTTC	CASSQAGGSYNEQFF
.	TRBV14	TRBJ2-1	TRBD2	TGTGCCAGCAGCCCTACTCGGGGGTTTACTAGCGGGAGGATCGATGAGCAGTTCTTC	CASSPTRGFTSGRIDEQFF
.	TRBV2	TRBJ2-5	.	TGTGCCAGCAGTGCGGGGGGCTTAGGAGAGACCCAGTACTTC	CASSAGGLGETQYF
.	TRBV24-1	TRBJ1-1	TRBD1	TGTGCCACCAGTGACCAGGACAGGGGGCTTACTGAAGCTTTCTTT	CATSDQDRGLTEAFF
.	TRBV5-4	TRBJ1-3	.	TGTGCCAGCAGCTCTCAGGGGCCTGGAAACACCATATATTTT	CASSSQGPGNTIYF
.	TRBV19	TRBJ2-2	TRBD2	TGTGCCAGTGGAGCAAATCCTCTAGCGGGAGGGCGTCACGGGGAGCTGTTTTTT	CASGANPLAGGRHGELFF
.	TRBV5-1	TRBJ1-4	TRBD1	TGCGCCAGCAGCTTGGAGGGGGCTCAAGAAAAACTGTTTTTT	CASSLEGAQEKLFF
few	TRBV7-9	TRBJ1-2	TRBD1	TGTGCCAGCAGCTCGGCCGGGACAGGGGGCGGAGGCTACACCTTC	CASSSAGTGGGGYTF
.	TRBV4-1	TRBJ2-2	TRBD2	TGCGCCAGCAGCCTAGGGACTAGCGGGAGGGGGACCGGGGAGCTGTTTTTT	CASSLGTSGRGTGELFF